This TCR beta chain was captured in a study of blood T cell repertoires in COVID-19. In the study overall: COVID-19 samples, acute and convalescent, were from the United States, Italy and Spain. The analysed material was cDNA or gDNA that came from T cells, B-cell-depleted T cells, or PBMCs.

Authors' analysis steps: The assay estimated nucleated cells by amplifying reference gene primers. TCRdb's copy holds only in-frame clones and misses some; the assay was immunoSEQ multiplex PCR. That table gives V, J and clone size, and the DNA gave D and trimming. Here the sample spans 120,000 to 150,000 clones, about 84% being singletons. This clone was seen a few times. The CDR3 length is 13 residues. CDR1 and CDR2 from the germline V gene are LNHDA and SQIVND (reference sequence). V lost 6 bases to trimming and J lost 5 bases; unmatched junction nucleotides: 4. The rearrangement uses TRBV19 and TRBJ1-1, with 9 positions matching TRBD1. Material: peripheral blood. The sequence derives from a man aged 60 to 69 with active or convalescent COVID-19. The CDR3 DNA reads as TGTGCCAGTAGGCCGGGACAGGGAACTGAAGCTTTCTTT. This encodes CASRPGQGTEAFF. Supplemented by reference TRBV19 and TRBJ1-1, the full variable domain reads DGGITQSPKYLFRKEGQNVTLSCEQNLNHDAMYWYRQDPGQGLRLIYYSQIVNDFQKGDIAEGYSVSREKKESFPLTVTSAQKNPTAFYLCASRPGQGTEAFFGQGTRLTVV.